This T cell receptor (beta chain) was sequenced for a study of cytomegalovirus exposure and HLA in healthy donors. Study outcomes and limitations: It emerged from a later analysis that several of the most significant clusters appeared to be linked to common viral pathogens. Later work showed greater clonal expansion in HLA-associated TCR beta chains than in equally common others. Researchers catalogued approximately 160 TCR beta chains as cytomegalovirus-associated. The classifier, whose performance was assessed in both the original and validation cohorts, reportedly diagnosed cytomegalovirus status with high specificity and sensitivity.

The PCR was carried out with 60 Vbeta primers and 13 Jbeta primers. The assay was immunoSEQ multiplex PCR, and TCRdb's table has in-frame clones only and misses some. Among some 78,000 clones listed, 60% to 75% were seen once. In the case of this clone: The antigen remains undetermined.

Germline V lookup: CDR1 MDHEN, CDR2 SYDVKM. CDR3 size: 13 residues. V dropped 3 bases and J dropped 6; count of bases not matched to a gene: 4. The sample comprised PBMCs. The TCR originated in a woman aged 40 to 50 in good health and CMV-seropositive. The genes are TRBV28 and TRBJ1-1; 7 positions agree with TRBD1. The CDR3 loop reads CASSFGRGAEAFF. CDR3 coding DNA: TGTGCCAGCAGTTTTGGCAGGGGGGCTGAAGCTTTCTTT.